This T cell receptor beta chain came from a study of shared T cell receptors in the human thymus. Trimming stripped 6 bases from V and 3 bases from J, with 10 bases between. The CDR3 runs 13 residues. In germline, CDR1 is SGHRS, CDR2 YFSETQ. The repertoire was sequenced with immunoSEQ multiplex PCR; TCRdb's copy has only in-frame clones and lacks some. The data show 720,000 or so clones, approximately 83% seen once. This sample was also put to use in a study of human thymus T cells.

The chain is built from TRBV5-1 and TRBJ1-3, with D perhaps matching TRBD1 (6 bases). The clonotype originates from a girl under three years old with a congenital heart defect. Sequencing was carried out using thymocytes. The CDR3 region is CASKGTRGNTIYF. In DNA form, the CDR3 reads TGCGCCAGCAAGGGGACACGTGGAAACACCATATATTTT.